This is a list of T cell receptor beta chains from one sample in a study of control samples from healthy donors and cancer patients. Repertoires were generated with immunoSEQ multiplex PCR, while TCRdb's copy carries only in-frame clones and drops some. Counted here are around 50,000 clones, 80% to 95% occurring once; the ten biggest clones make up around 0.91%. The sequenced material came from PBMCs. The origin of the receptors is a man aged 30 to 45 with colorectal cancer. Each CDR3 is given with its conserved first and last residue. The order of the fields is CDR3 DNA, CDR3 protein, V gene, D gene, J gene, clone size. A D gene is named only where the DNA matches it firmly. The listing skips clone size in some rows; elsewhere it reads once, few, many or a size class.

CDR3nt: TGTGCCACCAGTGATCCCCTTTTCGGTGGAAGGTCCGCACAGTTCTTC
CDR3aa: CATSDPLFGGRSAQFF
v_gene: TRBV24-1
d_gene: -
j_gene: TRBJ2-1
abundance: -

CDR3nt: TGTGCCAGCAGTTATAGGGAAAATGAAAAACTGTTTTTT
CDR3aa: CASSYRENEKLFF
v_gene: TRBV27
d_gene: -
j_gene: TRBJ1-4
abundance: -

CDR3nt: TGTGCCAGCAGCTCGCTTCACGGAAACACCATATATTTT
CDR3aa: CASSSLHGNTIYF
v_gene: TRBV5-6
d_gene: -
j_gene: TRBJ1-3
abundance: -

CDR3nt: TGTGCCTGGAGCCGAAGTCCCCAAGAGACCCAGTACTTC
CDR3aa: CAWSRSPQETQYF
v_gene: TRBV30
d_gene: -
j_gene: TRBJ2-5
abundance: -

CDR3nt: TGTGCCAGCAGCTTACTAGGACTAGCGGTGGATACGCAGTATTTT
CDR3aa: CASSLLGLAVDTQYF
v_gene: TRBV7-2
d_gene: TRBD2
j_gene: TRBJ2-3
abundance: few

CDR3nt: TGTGCCACCAGCAGAGATTGGGGGAGCACTGAAGCTTTCTTT
CDR3aa: CATSRDWGSTEAFF
v_gene: TRBV15
d_gene: -
j_gene: TRBJ1-1
abundance: -

CDR3nt: TGTGCCAGCAGCCAGGGACAGGGTCGGAACTATGGCTACACCTTC
CDR3aa: CASSQGQGRNYGYTF
v_gene: TRBV7-9
d_gene: TRBD1
j_gene: TRBJ1-2
abundance: -

CDR3nt: TGTGCCACCAGCAGAGAAGGGGGGAACACTGAAGCTTTCTTT
CDR3aa: CATSREGGNTEAFF
v_gene: TRBV15
d_gene: -
j_gene: TRBJ1-1
abundance: once

CDR3nt: TGTGCCAGCAGCTTCAGAGGGACAGGGGGCTACGAGCAGTACTTC
CDR3aa: CASSFRGTGGYEQYF
v_gene: TRBV7-2
d_gene: TRBD1
j_gene: TRBJ2-7
abundance: -

CDR3nt: TGTGCCAGTAATCAGGGGGACACTGAAGCTTTCTTT
CDR3aa: CASNQGDTEAFF
v_gene: TRBV3-1/TRBV3-2
d_gene: TRBD1
j_gene: TRBJ1-1
abundance: few

CDR3nt: TGTGCCAGCAACGACAGGGGTAATAGCAATCAGCCCCAGCATTTT
CDR3aa: CASNDRGNSNQPQHF
v_gene: TRBV6-5
d_gene: TRBD1
j_gene: TRBJ1-5
abundance: -

CDR3nt: TGTGCCAGCAGCTTAAAGGGTATAAGCACGCAGTATTTT
CDR3aa: CASSLKGISTQYF
v_gene: TRBV7-2
d_gene: -
j_gene: TRBJ2-3
abundance: -

CDR3nt: TGTGCCAGCAGTGTGGGGACAGGGGAGACTGAGCAGTTCTTC
CDR3aa: CASSVGTGETEQFF
v_gene: TRBV6-4
d_gene: TRBD1
j_gene: TRBJ2-1
abundance: -

CDR3nt: TGTGCCAGCAGGCGGGACCCGGGGCAGCCCCAGCATTTT
CDR3aa: CASRRDPGQPQHF
v_gene: TRBV6-5
d_gene: -
j_gene: TRBJ1-5
abundance: -

CDR3nt: TGTGCCAGCAGCCAACCGACCGGACAGGGCGAATCTGGCTACACCTTC
CDR3aa: CASSQPTGQGESGYTF
v_gene: TRBV3-1/TRBV3-2
d_gene: TRBD1
j_gene: TRBJ1-2
abundance: -

CDR3nt: TGTGCCAGCAGCTTATCACCAGGGAGAGAGACCCAGTACTTC
CDR3aa: CASSLSPGRETQYF
v_gene: TRBV7-2
d_gene: -
j_gene: TRBJ2-5
abundance: -

CDR3nt: TGTGCCAGCAGCGCCCTAGCGGGGACCTACAATGAGCAGTTCTTC
CDR3aa: CASSALAGTYNEQFF
v_gene: TRBV11-3
d_gene: TRBD2
j_gene: TRBJ2-1
abundance: -

CDR3nt: TGCGCCAGCAGCCCTCGTGGACTAGACTCTGGAAACACCATATATTTT
CDR3aa: CASSPRGLDSGNTIYF
v_gene: TRBV10-2
d_gene: -
j_gene: TRBJ1-3
abundance: once

CDR3nt: TGTGCCAGCAGCTACGGGGCGTCATATGGCTACACCTTC
CDR3aa: CASSYGASYGYTF
v_gene: TRBV7-8
d_gene: -
j_gene: TRBJ1-2
abundance: -

CDR3nt: TGTGCCAGCAAGAAAGGGACTAGCGCTAGCACAGATACGCAGTATTTT
CDR3aa: CASKKGTSASTDTQYF
v_gene: TRBV3-1/TRBV3-2
d_gene: TRBD2
j_gene: TRBJ2-3
abundance: once

CDR3nt: TGTGCCAGCAGCTTAACGTCAGGATCCAATCAGCCCCAGCATTTT
CDR3aa: CASSLTSGSNQPQHF
v_gene: TRBV7-2
d_gene: -
j_gene: TRBJ1-5
abundance: -

CDR3nt: TGTGCCAGCACGCGGGACAGGGTTTCCAATGAGCAGTTCTTC
CDR3aa: CASTRDRVSNEQFF
v_gene: TRBV18
d_gene: TRBD1
j_gene: TRBJ2-1
abundance: -

CDR3nt: TGTGCCAGCAGGAGGGGAGAGGGTAATGAAAAACTGTTTTTT
CDR3aa: CASRRGEGNEKLFF
v_gene: TRBV2
d_gene: -
j_gene: TRBJ1-4
abundance: -

CDR3nt: TGTGCCAGCAGTTACTCGACGGCAAGGAATCAGCCCCAGCATTTT
CDR3aa: CASSYSTARNQPQHF
v_gene: TRBV6-2/TRBV6-3
d_gene: -
j_gene: TRBJ1-5
abundance: -

CDR3nt: TGTGCCAGCGGGGGGAGATCCGGAGGAGCTGAAGCTTTCTTT
CDR3aa: CASGGRSGGAEAFF
v_gene: TRBV6-5
d_gene: -
j_gene: TRBJ1-1
abundance: -

CDR3nt: TGTGCCAGCAGTTCGCTACTCTTTATGAACACCGGGGAGCTGTTTTTT
CDR3aa: CASSSLLFMNTGELFF
v_gene: TRBV6-2/TRBV6-3
d_gene: -
j_gene: TRBJ2-2
abundance: -

CDR3nt: TGTGCCAGCAGCATGGGACACAACACCGGGGAGCTGTTTTTT
CDR3aa: CASSMGHNTGELFF
v_gene: TRBV11-2
d_gene: -
j_gene: TRBJ2-2
abundance: -

CDR3nt: TGCGCCAGCAGTGAGTTCCCAGGGGGACAGGCTATTTTT
CDR3aa: CASSEFPGGQAIF
v_gene: TRBV10-2
d_gene: TRBD1
j_gene: TRBJ1-4
abundance: -

CDR3nt: TGTGCCAGCAGCTCCAGGGGGCAGGGGGAAGGAGGCTACACCTTC
CDR3aa: CASSSRGQGEGGYTF
v_gene: TRBV5-8
d_gene: TRBD1
j_gene: TRBJ1-2
abundance: -

CDR3nt: TGTGCCAGCAGCCCGGGGAACGACTACCCCGGAAACACCATATATTTT
CDR3aa: CASSPGNDYPGNTIYF
v_gene: TRBV5-6
d_gene: -
j_gene: TRBJ1-3
abundance: -

CDR3nt: TGTGCCAGCAGCTTAGCGACAGATACGCAGTATTTT
CDR3aa: CASSLATDTQYF
v_gene: TRBV11-2
d_gene: -
j_gene: TRBJ2-3
abundance: -

CDR3nt: TGTGCTAGTGGGCTGATTAGGACAGGGCCCAATGAAAAACTGTTTTTT
CDR3aa: CASGLIRTGPNEKLFF
v_gene: TRBV12-5
d_gene: TRBD1
j_gene: TRBJ1-4
abundance: -

CDR3nt: TGTGCCAGTAGTATCAGGGGGCAAAATGAGCAGTTCTTC
CDR3aa: CASSIRGQNEQFF
v_gene: TRBV19
d_gene: TRBD1
j_gene: TRBJ2-1
abundance: -

CDR3nt: TGTGCCAGCAGCTTGGACAGGGCAAGTGAAAAACTGTTTTTT
CDR3aa: CASSLDRASEKLFF
v_gene: TRBV7-2
d_gene: TRBD1
j_gene: TRBJ1-4
abundance: -

CDR3nt: TGTGCCAGCAGCGCGTTGCCCGACAGGGAAGAGGACAATGAGCAGTTCTTC
CDR3aa: CASSALPDREEDNEQFF
v_gene: TRBV5-6
d_gene: TRBD1
j_gene: TRBJ2-1
abundance: -

CDR3nt: TGTGCCAGCAGCCCAAGGGACAGGAACTATGGCTACACCTTC
CDR3aa: CASSPRDRNYGYTF
v_gene: TRBV7-2
d_gene: TRBD1
j_gene: TRBJ1-2
abundance: -

CDR3nt: TGTGCCAGCAGTGACAGGGACAGGGGATGGGACATTCAGTACTTC
CDR3aa: CASSDRDRGWDIQYF
v_gene: TRBV2
d_gene: TRBD1
j_gene: TRBJ2-4
abundance: -

CDR3nt: TGCGCCAGCAGCCCGGGACGGAACAATGAGCAGTTCTTC
CDR3aa: CASSPGRNNEQFF
v_gene: TRBV4-1
d_gene: -
j_gene: TRBJ2-1
abundance: -

CDR3nt: TGTGCCAGCAGCTTGGATGCGAGGCGCGGGGCCTATGGCTACACCTTC
CDR3aa: CASSLDARRGAYGYTF
v_gene: TRBV5-5
d_gene: -
j_gene: TRBJ1-2
abundance: -

CDR3nt: TGTGCCAGTACGGGACAGGGGCTCAATGAGCAGTTCTTC
CDR3aa: CASTGQGLNEQFF
v_gene: TRBV2
d_gene: TRBD1
j_gene: TRBJ2-1
abundance: once

CDR3nt: TGTGCTAGTGGTTTGTTGGAGAACACTGAAGCTTTCTTT
CDR3aa: CASGLLENTEAFF
v_gene: TRBV12-5
d_gene: -
j_gene: TRBJ1-1
abundance: -

CDR3nt: TGCGCCAGCAGCTTGGATGGAACAGCCTACGACCAGCCCCAGCATTTT
CDR3aa: CASSLDGTAYDQPQHF
v_gene: TRBV5-1
d_gene: -
j_gene: TRBJ1-5
abundance: -

CDR3nt: TGTGCCAGCAGTTACCACAGGAACACTGAAGCTTTCTTT
CDR3aa: CASSYHRNTEAFF
v_gene: TRBV6-2/TRBV6-3
d_gene: -
j_gene: TRBJ1-1
abundance: -

CDR3nt: TGTGCCAGCAGCGTTGGGACAGGGAATAACCGGGAGCTGTTTTTT
CDR3aa: CASSVGTGNNRELFF
v_gene: TRBV11-3
d_gene: TRBD1
j_gene: TRBJ2-2
abundance: -

CDR3nt: TGTGCCAGTACTTTGGGGACCCTGAACACTGAAGCTTTCTTT
CDR3aa: CASTLGTLNTEAFF
v_gene: TRBV19
d_gene: -
j_gene: TRBJ1-1
abundance: -

CDR3nt: TGTGCCAGCAGTCCCGAACAGGGGTCTGGAAACACCATATATTTT
CDR3aa: CASSPEQGSGNTIYF
v_gene: TRBV6-5
d_gene: TRBD1
j_gene: TRBJ1-3
abundance: medium-sized